The 29 T cell receptor beta chains given below trace back to one sample, sequenced in a study of blood T cell repertoires in COVID-19. Some clones are missing from TCRdb's copy, which holds only in-frame ones; the method was immunoSEQ multiplex PCR. This table has some 320,000 clones, about 92% appearing once. The sequenced sample was PBMCs or T cells enriched from blood (not recorded which). These receptors were collected from a man aged 60-69 years who had recovered from COVID-19.

This clone was detected once. The chain uses TRBV5-4 and TRBJ2-1, with D tentatively TRBD1 (5 bases). The length of the CDR3 is 17 residues. Germline CDR1 and CDR2: SGHNT and YYREEE (reference sequence). Trimming took off 0 bases at V and 8 bases at J, with 21 bases between the two ends. The CDR3 DNA is TGTGCCAGCAGCTTGGCCAATATAGGGGCGACGGGTGATGAGCAGTTCTTC. Translated, it gives CASSLANIGATGDEQFF. The whole variable domain, remainder taken from reference TRBV5-4 and TRBJ2-1, is ETGVTQSPTHLIKTRGQQVTLRCSSQSGHNTVSWYQQALGQGPQFIFQYYREEENGRGNFPPRFSGLQFPNYSSELNVNALELDDSALYLCASSLANIGATGDEQFFGPGTRLTVL.

The V gene is TRBV27, the J gene TRBJ1-2; 9 bases map to TRBD1. Per germline, CDR1 MNHEY and CDR2 SMNVEV (reference sequence). V lost 6 bases, J lost 8 bases, and 10 bases stayed unmatched. This CDR3 is built from 14 residues. CDR3 DNA: TGTGCCAGCAGGGGGACAGGGCGCGGGGAAGGCTACACCTTC. It encodes CASRGTGRGEGYTF.

The V call is TRBV5-4, the J call TRBJ2-7; no reliable D call. This CDR3 contains 15 residues. CDR1 and CDR2 (germline): SGHNT, YYREEE (reference sequence). The germline V and J ends were trimmed by 3 bases and 5 bases, with 18 bases remaining between them. The CDR3 DNA reads TGTGCCAGCAGCTCTTTCTTGACGGGTCTCGACGAGCAGTACTTC. Amino acid sequence: CASSSFLTGLDEQYF. The variable domain in full, with the rest retrieved from reference TRBV5-4 and TRBJ2-7, is ETGVTQSPTHLIKTRGQQVTLRCSSQSGHNTVSWYQQALGQGPQFIFQYYREEENGRGNFPPRFSGLQFPNYSSELNVNALELDDSALYLCASSSFLTGLDEQYFGPGTRLTVT.

This clone showed up just a few times. The rearrangement uses TRBV18 and TRBJ1-1; TRBD1 might be the D (6 bases). V lost 3 bases to trimming and J lost 7 bases, with 12 bases between them. CDR1 is KGHSH and CDR2 is LQKENI in the germline V gene. The CDR3 length is 13 residues. This chain's CDR3 is CASSPGRGDEAFF. DNA for the CDR3: TGTGCCAGCTCACCGGGCAGGGGAGATGAAGCTTTCTTT.

V and J are TRBV4-1 and TRBJ1-6; no clear D gene. Looked up from germline, CDR1 is MGHRA and CDR2 is YSYEKL. The germline V and J ends were trimmed by 0 bases and 0 bases, with 9 bases remaining between them. The length of the CDR3 is 17 residues. The CDR3 loop is CASSQEREGSYNSPLHF. CDR3 sequence (DNA): TGCGCCAGCAGCCAAGAGCGGGAGGGCTCCTATAATTCACCCCTCCACTTT.

The chain joins TRBV18 to TRBJ2-7; D remains unclear. Trimming cost V 0 bases and J 6 bases, with 9 bases left between them. CDR1 and CDR2 (germline): KGHSH, LQKENI. This CDR3 is 13 amino acids long. The CDR3 sequence is CASSPPVASEQYF. The CDR3 coding sequence is TGTGCCAGCTCACCACCGGTCGCTAGCGAGCAGTACTTC.

V and J are TRBV7-2 and TRBJ1-1; TRBD1 is a possible D gene (6 bases). Germline assignment: CDR1 SGHTA and CDR2 FQGNSA. The CDR3 is 15 amino acids. The ends were cut back, 2 bases at V and 1 base at J, with 11 bases in the middle. CDR3 sequence (DNA): TGTGCCAGCAGCTTAACCGGACAGAAGAACACTGAAGCTTTCTTT. Translation gives CASSLTGQKNTEAFF.

CDR3 residues: CASSAGQGGSQPQHF. The CDR3 nucleotides are TGCGCCAGCAGTGCTGGACAGGGCGGGTCTCAGCCCCAGCATTTT. The chain combines TRBV5-1 with TRBJ1-5, with 8 positions matching TRBD1. The CDR3 spans 15 residues. The ends lost 5 bases at V and 6 bases at J; junction bases unmatched: 10. Per the germline V gene, CDR1 is SGHRS and CDR2 is YFSETQ.

This chain links TRBV27 with TRBJ2-7; TRBD2 matches at 10 bases. Germline assignment: CDR1 MNHEY and CDR2 SMNVEV (reference sequence). V lost 3 bases, J lost 6 bases, and 2 bases stayed unmatched. CDR3 size: 13 residues. This CDR3 is CASSLLAGGEQYF. CDR3 DNA sequence: TGTGCCAGCAGTTTGTTAGCGGGAGGCGAGCAGTACTTC.

The chain joins TRBV5-1 to TRBJ1-3; D not certain. V lost 4 bases and J 0 bases, leaving 11 bases between the germline ends. Germline V gene sequence: CDR1 SGHRS, CDR2 YFSETQ. The CDR3 covers 15 residues. CDR3 bases: TGCGCCAGCAGCACCGACACCTACTCTGGAAACACCATATATTTT. It yields the protein CASSTDTYSGNTIYF.

The chain carries TRBV3-1 (or the pseudogene TRBV3-2) and TRBJ2-7; 7 bases match TRBD1. The V and J ends lost 6 bases and 2 bases, in that order; junction bases with no gene match: 4. The CDR3 covers 13 residues. Germline values: CDR1 LGHDT, CDR2 YNNKEL (reference sequence). The CDR3 region is CASRGQATYEQYF. The CDR3 region has the DNA TGTGCCAGCAGAGGACAGGCCACCTACGAGCAGTACTTC.

The chain uses TRBV15 and TRBJ2-5, with D possibly matching TRBD2 (6 bases). Germline V CDR1 and CDR2: LNHNV, YYDKDF (reference sequence). Deletions cut 5 bases from V and 6 bases from J, with 10 bases between. The CDR3 has 12 residues. The CDR3 DNA sequence: TGTGCCACCAGCTCAGGGACTCAGACCCAGTACTTC. Residues: CATSSGTQTQYF.

V usage is TRBV24-1 and J usage is TRBJ2-2; D might be TRBD1 (7 bases). Per germline, CDR1 KGHDR and CDR2 SFDVKD. This CDR3 is built from 17 residues. The germline V and J ends were trimmed by 4 bases and 1 base, with 15 bases remaining between them. The CDR3 protein is CATSDAQGRRNTGELFF. CDR3 nucleotide sequence: TGTGCCACCAGTGACGCACAGGGGAGGAGGAACACCGGGGAGCTGTTTTTT.

This chain uses TRBV19 with TRBJ1-1; no clear D gene. Germline CDR1 reads LNHDA; CDR2 reads SQIVND (reference sequence). The ends were cut back, 1 base at V and 1 base at J, with 13 bases in the middle. This CDR3 is built from 16 residues. Here the CDR3 DNA reads TGTGCCAGTAGTATAGCTCCTCGAGGGCGGAACACTGAAGCTTTCTTT. This gives the protein CASSIAPRGRNTEAFF.

The chain joins TRBV19 to TRBJ2-7, with D perhaps matching TRBD2 (6 bases). The ends were cut back, 6 bases at V and 2 bases at J, with 14 bases in the middle. Per germline, CDR1 LNHDA and CDR2 SQIVND (reference sequence). This CDR3 is 14 amino acids long. CDR3 bases: TGTGCCAGTAGACCAGCGGAGGGCCCCTACGAGCAGTACTTC. This encodes CASRPAEGPYEQYF. Full variable domain (missing parts from reference TRBV19 and TRBJ2-7): DGGITQSPKYLFRKEGQNVTLSCEQNLNHDAMYWYRQDPGQGLRLIYYSQIVNDFQKGDIAEGYSVSREKKESFPLTVTSAQKNPTAFYLCASRPAEGPYEQYFGPGTRLTVT.

Remarks on this clone: Other DNA sequences in this specimen translate into the identical CDR3. The rearrangement links TRBV7-9 to TRBJ1-2; 9 bases fit TRBD1. Germline CDR1 SEHNR, CDR2 FQNEAQ (reference sequence). V shed 0 bases, J shed 5 bases, and the junction held 1 base outside the gene matches. The CDR3 extends over 14 amino acids. The CDR3 loop is CASSLAGQGYGYTF. The CDR3 DNA sequence: TGTGCCAGCAGCTTAGCGGGACAGGGTTATGGCTACACCTTC.

The V and J genes are TRBV10-1 and TRBJ2-4; 7 positions match TRBD1. This CDR3 contains 18 residues. CDR1 is WNHNN and CDR2 is SYGVQD in the germline V gene (reference sequence). V shed 0 bases, J shed 4 bases, and the junction held 12 bases outside the gene matches. This CDR3 is CASSESPGRGGLKNIQYF. As DNA, the CDR3 is TGCGCCAGCAGTGAGTCTCCGGGACGAGGGGGCCTTAAAAACATTCAGTACTTC.

The gene calls are TRBV6-5 and TRBJ1-2, with TRBD1 matching over 7 bases. This CDR3 region has 12 residues. Unmatched junction bases numbered 2, after V lost 8 bases and J lost 2 bases. Germline V gene data show CDR1 as MNHEY and CDR2 as SVGAGI. The CDR3 DNA is TGTGCCAGCCGGGGACAGAACTATGGCTACACCTTC. This sequence encodes CASRGQNYGYTF.

The chain carries TRBV9 and TRBJ1-1; TRBD1 is a possible D gene (6 bases). The CDR3 is 15 amino acids. V lost 4 bases to trimming and J lost 2 bases, with 15 bases between them. CDR1 and CDR2 from the germline V gene are SGDLS and YYNGEE. The CDR3: CASSPIGDTNTEAFF. The CDR3 DNA reads as TGTGCCAGCAGCCCCATAGGGGACACCAACACTGAAGCTTTCTTT.

This clone was seen only once. V usage is TRBV5-1 and J usage is TRBJ2-5; D perhaps matches TRBD1 (6 bases). The CDR3 length is 14 residues. V dropped 3 bases and J dropped 4 bases, with 13 bases sitting between them. Germline V gene lookup returns CDR1 SGHRS and CDR2 YFSETQ. The CDR3 loop reads CASSSLDSSETQYF. The CDR3 coding sequence is TGCGCCAGCAGCTCACTGGACAGTTCAGAGACCCAGTACTTC. Full variable domain (remainder filled in from reference TRBV5-1 and TRBJ2-5): KAGVTQTPRYLIKTRGQQVTLSCSPISGHRSVSWYQQTPGQGLQFLFEYFSETQRNKGNFPGRFSGRQFSNSRSEMNVSTLELGDSALYLCASSSLDSSETQYFGPGTRLLVL.

On this clone: At one end the junction does not follow the germline gene, possibly because of a read error. The V call is TRBV3-1 (or the pseudogene TRBV3-2), the J call TRBJ2-2; D call uncertain. The CDR3 extends over 15 amino acids. Germline V gene lookup returns CDR1 LGHDT and CDR2 YNNKEL (reference sequence). This CDR3 reads CASTQGWANTGELFF. The DNA for the CDR3 is TGTGCCAGCACCCAAGGATGGGCTAACACCGGGGAGCTGTTTTTT.

This sequence joins TRBV19 and TRBJ1-1; 8 bases agree with TRBD1. V lost 5 bases, J lost 0 bases, and 8 bases stayed unmatched. The CDR3 contains 16 residues. Germline V gene sequence: CDR1 LNHDA, CDR2 SQIVND (reference sequence). Here the CDR3 DNA reads TGTGCCAGTAGTGACCACCGGGACAGGATGAACACTGAAGCTTTCTTT. Translating it yields CASSDHRDRMNTEAFF.

The chain couples TRBV2 to TRBJ1-5, with 8 nucleotides matching TRBD1. Germline V lookup: CDR1 SNHLY, CDR2 FYNNEI. The CDR3 extends over 16 amino acids. CDR3 bases: TGTGCTGGGGAGCAGGGGGCTAGTGGGGGCAATCAGCCCCAGCATTTT. As protein: CAGEQGASGGNQPQHF. The variable domain in full, with the rest retrieved from reference TRBV2 and TRBJ1-5, is EPEVTQTPSHQVTQMGQEVILRCVPISNHLYFYWYRQILGQKVEFLVSFYNNEISEKSEIFDDQFSVERPDGSNFTLKIRSTKLEDSAMYFCAGEQGASGGNQPQHFGDGTRLSIL.

V gene TRBV28 combines with J gene TRBJ2-7; TRBD2 is a possible D gene (6 bases). The CDR3 is 14 residues long. CDR1 is MDHEN and CDR2 is SYDVKM in the germline V gene. The V end lost 5 bases, the J end lost 3 bases, and 14 bases lay between the germline ends. CDR3 loop: CASSPPGLHYEQYF. DNA for the CDR3: TGTGCCAGCAGTCCCCCGGGACTCCACTACGAGCAGTACTTC.

The chain is built from TRBV2 and TRBJ1-1; the match to TRBD1 covers 9 bases. V was pared by 5 bases and J by 5 bases, with 6 bases of the junction left unmatched. CDR1 SNHLY and CDR2 FYNNEI come from the germline V gene. The CDR3 is 14 amino acids. The CDR3 DNA reads TGTGCCAGCAGTATGACAGGGGGTAGGACTGAAGCTTTCTTT. Amino acid sequence: CASSMTGGRTEAFF.

V usage is TRBV25-1 and J usage is TRBJ1-4; 11 positions match TRBD1. The V gene end was trimmed by 6 bases and the J gene end by 6 bases; junction bases not matched to a gene: 3. Germline CDR1 MGHDK, CDR2 SYGVNS. The CDR3 consists of 14 residues. The CDR3 loop reads CASRDRGPDEKLFF. The DNA of the CDR3 is TGTGCCAGCAGGGACAGGGGGCCCGATGAAAAACTGTTTTTT.

J is TRBJ2-1 and V is TRBV7-9; a weak D match, TRBD2 (6 bases). Trimming took 4 bases from V and 1 from J, leaving 11 bases between them. The CDR3 has 15 amino acids. Per the germline V gene, CDR1 is SEHNR and CDR2 is FQNEAQ (reference sequence). Written as DNA, the CDR3 is TGTGCCAGCAGCTCGGCGGGGTCATCCTACAATGAGCAGTTCTTC. Protein product: CASSSAGSSYNEQFF.

The chain links TRBV6-5 to TRBJ1-6; 7 bases match TRBD1. Trimming removed 4 bases from V and 0 bases from J; junction bases left unmatched: 3. Germline loops: CDR1 MNHEY, CDR2 SVGAGI. This CDR3 is 16 amino acids long. The CDR3 sequence is CASSSRGSSYNSPLHF. As DNA, the CDR3 is TGTGCCAGCAGTTCCAGGGGGAGCTCCTATAATTCACCCCTCCACTTT.

The chain uses TRBV3-1 (or the pseudogene TRBV3-2) and TRBJ2-7, with 9 bases matching TRBD1. The CDR3 runs to 13 residues. Per the germline V gene, CDR1 is LGHDT and CDR2 is YNNKEL (reference sequence). V lost 5 bases, J lost 5 bases, and 4 bases stayed unmatched. The CDR3 coding sequence is TGTGCCAGCAGCTTACAGGGGGCGGACGAGCAGTACTTC. Protein: CASSLQGADEQYF.